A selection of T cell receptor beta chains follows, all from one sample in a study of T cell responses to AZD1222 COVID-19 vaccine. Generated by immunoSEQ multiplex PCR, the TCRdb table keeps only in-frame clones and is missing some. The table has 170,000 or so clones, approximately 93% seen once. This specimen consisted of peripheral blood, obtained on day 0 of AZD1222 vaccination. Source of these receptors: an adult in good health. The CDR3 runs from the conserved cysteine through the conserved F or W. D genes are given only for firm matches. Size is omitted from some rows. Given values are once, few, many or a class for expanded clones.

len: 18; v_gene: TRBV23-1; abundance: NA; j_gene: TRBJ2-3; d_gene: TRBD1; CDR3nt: TGCGCCAGCAGTCAATCGGGCCTACAACAGGGGTTGACAGATACGCAGTATTTT; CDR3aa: CASSQSGLQQGLTDTQYF
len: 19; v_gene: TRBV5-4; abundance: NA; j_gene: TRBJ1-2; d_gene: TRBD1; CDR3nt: TGTGCCAGCAGCTTGAATATTTGGACAGGGGGTGGCTTTAACTATGGCTACACCTTC; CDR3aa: CASSLNIWTGGGFNYGYTF
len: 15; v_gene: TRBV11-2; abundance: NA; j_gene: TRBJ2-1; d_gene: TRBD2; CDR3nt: TGTGCCAGCAGCTTTGCCCTACTAGCGGGGGGAGAGCAGTTCTTC; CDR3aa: CASSFALLAGGEQFF
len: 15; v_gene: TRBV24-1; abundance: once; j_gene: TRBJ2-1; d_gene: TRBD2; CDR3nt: TGTGCCACCAGGAAAAGCGGGGGGTCTTACAATGAGCAGTTCTTC; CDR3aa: CATRKSGGSYNEQFF
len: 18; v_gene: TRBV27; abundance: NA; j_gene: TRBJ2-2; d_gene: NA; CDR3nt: TGTGCCAGCAGTTTAATTGCTTGGCCAGGGGATTTTACCGGGGAGCTGTTTTTT; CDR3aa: CASSLIAWPGDFTGELFF
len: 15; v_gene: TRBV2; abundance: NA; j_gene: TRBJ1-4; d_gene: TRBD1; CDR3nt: TGTGCCAGCAGGGGACAGGGTCTCTCTAATGAAAAACTGTTTTTT; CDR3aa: CASRGQGLSNEKLFF
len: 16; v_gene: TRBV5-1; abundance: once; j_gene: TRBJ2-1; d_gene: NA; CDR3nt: TGCGCCAGCAGCCTGGGTGGGGCAGTCTCCTACAATGAGCAGTTCTTC; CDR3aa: CASSLGGAVSYNEQFF
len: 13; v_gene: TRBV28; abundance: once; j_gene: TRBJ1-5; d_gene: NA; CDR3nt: TGTGCCAGCCGGGGGGGGGCCATTGACATCCAGCATTTT; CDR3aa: CASRGGAIDIQHF
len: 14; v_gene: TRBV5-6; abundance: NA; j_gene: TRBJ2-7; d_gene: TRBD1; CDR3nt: TGTGCCAGCAGCGGGACAGGGGGCAGTGGGGAGCAGTACTTC; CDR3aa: CASSGTGGSGEQYF
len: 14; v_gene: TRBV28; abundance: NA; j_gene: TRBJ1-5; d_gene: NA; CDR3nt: TGTGCCAGCAGTTTATCCGTTATGGGTCAGCCCCAGCATTTT; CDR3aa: CASSLSVMGQPQHF
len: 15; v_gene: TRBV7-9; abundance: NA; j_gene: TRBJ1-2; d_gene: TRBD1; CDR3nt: TGTGCCAGCAGCTTGTTCGGACAGGGAATCTATGGCTACACCTTC; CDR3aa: CASSLFGQGIYGYTF
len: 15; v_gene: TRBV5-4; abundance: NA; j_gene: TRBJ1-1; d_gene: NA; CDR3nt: TGTGCCAGCAGTTCCACAGTACTCATGAACACTGAAGCTTTCTTT; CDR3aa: CASSSTVLMNTEAFF
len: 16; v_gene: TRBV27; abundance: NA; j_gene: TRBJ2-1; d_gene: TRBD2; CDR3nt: TGTGCCAGCAGTTCACCCAGCGGGGGGCTCTACAATGAGCAGTTCTTC; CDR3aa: CASSSPSGGLYNEQFF
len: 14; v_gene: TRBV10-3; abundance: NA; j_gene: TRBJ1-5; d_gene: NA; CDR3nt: TGTGCCATCAGCGAGCAGGGTGGGAATCAGCCCCAGCATTTT; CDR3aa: CAISEQGGNQPQHF
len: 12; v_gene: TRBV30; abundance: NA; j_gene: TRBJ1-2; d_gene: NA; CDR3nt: TGTGCCTGGAGTGTGTTCGGCTATGGCTACACCTTC; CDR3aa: CAWSVFGYGYTF
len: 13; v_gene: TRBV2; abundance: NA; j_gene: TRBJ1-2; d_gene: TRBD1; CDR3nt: TGTGCCAGCAGGGGAGGACAGGGGAGCGGCTACACCTTC; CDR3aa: CASRGGQGSGYTF